This entry concerns a single T cell receptor beta chain. CDR1 is LNHDA, CDR2 SQIVND, per germline (reference sequence). The CDR3 sequence is 15 residues long. The J segment lost 6 bases and the V segment lost 5 bases, leaving 8 bases of the junction unmatched. Here immunoSEQ multiplex PCR was the method, and the copy in TCRdb shows in-frame clones only, minus some. The table shows tens of thousands of clones, with 70% to 90% occurring only once. The data stem from a study of identifying expanded T cells in peripheral blood. This TCR came from a person between 18 and 75 years old in good health. The sample taken for sequencing was blood. The chain carries TRBV19 and TRBJ2-7; 12 nucleotides agree with TRBD2. In DNA, the CDR3 is TGTGCCAGTAGTGGTCGGACTAGCGGGGCTGGCGAGCAGTACTTC. Protein sequence: CASSGRTSGAGEQYF.